The 14 T cell receptor beta chains presented below share a single source sample, sequenced in a study of CD8+ T cells in alopecia areata. Extracted from the samples, RNA was reverse transcribed into cDNA to serve as the sequencing template. Method: immunoSEQ multiplex PCR; TCRdb's copy keeps in-frame clones and lacks some. The table has about 37,000 clones, 45% to 70% seen once. Sorting of CD4+ cells into CD25+CD127- cells (for roughly 5 patients) was performed. Source material: CD4+ Tregs sorted from blood. All receptors derive from a human donor with alopecia areata.

The chain combines TRBV10-1 with TRBJ2-1; D may be TRBD1 (6 bases). Trimming pared 6 bases from V and 7 bases from J, leaving 16 bases between. The germline V gene encodes CDR1 WNHNN and CDR2 SYGVQD (reference sequence). The CDR3 extends over 14 amino acids. CDR3 sequence reads: CASRRSTGLNEQFF. CDR3 DNA: TGCGCCAGCAGACGGAGCACAGGGTTGAATGAGCAGTTCTTC.

The chain couples TRBV4-1 to TRBJ2-1; D remains unclear. The germline gives CDR1 MGHRA, CDR2 YSYEKL. There are 15 residues in the CDR3. The V gene lost 1 base and the J gene lost 1 base, with 8 bases spanning the gap. CDR3 sequence (DNA): TGCGCCAGCAGCCAAGGGACGCCGTCCTACAATGAGCAGTTCTTC. Translation: CASSQGTPSYNEQFF.

A few counts support this clone. V is TRBV29-1 and J is TRBJ2-5, with 11 positions matching TRBD1. The junction had 7 bases not matched to a gene; V was cut back by 4 bases and J by 9 bases. Per germline, CDR1 SQVTM and CDR2 ANQGSEA. The CDR3 is 13 residues long. CDR3 DNA: TGCAGCGTTGCGGCCGGGACAGGGGGGGCCCAGTACTTC. This sequence encodes CSVAAGTGGAQYF.

This clone was detected a few times. The chain combines TRBV18 with TRBJ1-1; unclear D gene. The V end was cut by 2 bases, the J end by 1 base, with 8 bases between. The CDR3 totals 14 residues. Germline V CDR1 and CDR2: KGHSH, LQKENI. CDR3 DNA sequence: TGTGCCAGCTCACCATTACGGGGGAACACTGAAGCTTTCTTT. It specifies CASSPLRGNTEAFF.

J is TRBJ1-5 and V is TRBV15; D is unresolved. This CDR3 comprises 12 residues. The V and J ends lost 0 bases and 9 bases respectively, with 6 bases between them. Germline-derived CDR1 and CDR2 are LNHNV and YYDKDF (reference sequence). The CDR3 reads CATSREVGPQHF. In DNA form, the CDR3 reads TGTGCCACCAGCAGAGAGGTTGGGCCCCAGCATTTT.

The rearrangement uses TRBV7-9 and TRBJ1-1, with D possibly matching TRBD1 (6 bases). The CDR3 is 13 amino acids. Germline CDR1 SEHNR, CDR2 FQNEAQ (reference sequence). V lost 5 bases, J lost 9 bases, and 16 bases lay in between. The CDR3 reads CASSNDRLGKAFF. As DNA, the CDR3 is TGTGCCAGCAGCAACGACAGGCTCGGTAAAGCTTTCTTT.

In the case of this clone: Its ends do not fully match the called genes, so a read error is possible. The CDR3 sequence: CASSYGTEKAF. The CDR3 DNA reads TGTGCCAGCAGTTACGGGACAGAAAAGGCCTTC. The V call is TRBV6-6, the J call TRBJ1-2, with 7 bases identical to TRBD1. The germline V gene encodes CDR1 MNHNY and CDR2 SVGAGI (reference sequence). The CDR3 spans 11 residues.

V and J are TRBV19 and TRBJ2-1, with 10 bases aligning to TRBD1. The ends lost 7 bases at V and 6 bases at J; junction bases unmatched: 6. Looked up from germline, CDR1 is LNHDA and CDR2 is SQIVND (reference sequence). This CDR3 contains 14 residues. CDR3 in DNA: TGTGCCAGTACCAGGACAGGGGGAGGCAATGAGCAGTTCTTC. As protein: CASTRTGGGNEQFF.

V and J are TRBV7-2 and TRBJ2-5; tentatively, D is TRBD2 (6 bases). The germline CDR1 and CDR2 sequences are SGHTA and FQGNSA. CDR3 length: 15 amino acids. V was shortened by 5 bases and J by 5 bases, with 18 bases between the two germline ends. The CDR3 here is CASSAAGTGRETQYF. The CDR3 DNA is TGTGCCAGCAGCGCCGCCGGGACTGGGAGGGAGACCCAGTACTTC.

The chain links TRBV7-9 to TRBJ1-4; 7 bases line up with TRBD1. Trimming at V came to 5 bases and at J to 8 bases, leaving 8 bases not matched to a gene. The CDR3 totals 14 residues. CDR1 is SEHNR, CDR2 FQNEAQ, per germline (reference sequence). DNA of the CDR3: TGTGCCAGCAGCCTTACAGGGGTACGAGAAAAACTGTTTTTT. This encodes CASSLTGVREKLFF.

The rearrangement joins TRBV7-3 to TRBJ2-1; D not certain. The V and J ends lost 2 bases and 11 bases respectively, with 13 bases between them. CDR3 length: 13 amino acids. Germline V CDR1 and CDR2: SGHTA, FQGTGA. The CDR3 protein is CASSLSNELQQFF. The CDR3 region has the DNA TGTGCCAGCAGCTTATCAAACGAATTACAGCAGTTCTTC.

The chain recombines TRBV7-2 with TRBJ2-2; 9 bases match TRBD1. The CDR3 runs to 16 residues. Germline V gene sequence: CDR1 SGHTA, CDR2 FQGNSA. The junction had 5 bases not matched to a gene; V was cut back by 1 base and J by 5 bases. CDR3 residues: CASSLDRGQRTGELFF. The CDR3 DNA is TGTGCCAGCAGCTTAGACAGGGGGCAGAGGACCGGGGAGCTGTTTTTT.

This clone was observed once. The chain employs TRBV7-2 and TRBJ1-1, with TRBD1 matching 10 bases. The CDR3 is 14 residues long. Germline V lookup: CDR1 SGHTA, CDR2 FQGNSA. V lost 4 bases and J lost 4; bases outside the gene matches: 3. Here the CDR3 reads CASSWTGGATEAFF. As DNA, the CDR3 is TGTGCCAGCAGCTGGACAGGGGGGGCCACTGAAGCTTTCTTT.

V usage is TRBV5-1 and J usage is TRBJ2-5; 7 nucleotides line up with TRBD1. V dropped 5 bases and J dropped 5; count of bases not matched to a gene: 9. CDR1 and CDR2 (germline): SGHRS, YFSETQ. The CDR3 has 14 amino acids. CDR3 sequence reads: CASRGTVSGETQYF. In nucleotides, the CDR3 is TGCGCCAGCAGGGGGACAGTTTCGGGCGAGACCCAGTACTTC.